These 17 T cell receptor beta chains originate from one sample sequenced in a study of CD8 T cells in ankylosing spondylitis. TCRdb independently ran MiXCR on the 5' RACE reads; one entry per CDR3 protein. This table has about 360,000 distinct CDR3 sequences, approximately 22% appearing once. Sequenced sample: blood, either unsorted or a sorted T cell fraction (not recorded which). The source is a male donor with ankylosing spondylitis or in good health (not recorded which).

The chain uses TRBV20-1 and TRBJ1-2, with D perhaps TRBD1 (6 bases). The CDR3 runs 14 residues. Germline CDR1 reads DFQATT; CDR2 reads SNEGSKA (reference sequence). V was trimmed by 7 bases and J by 2 bases, leaving 17 bases between them. For the CDR3, the DNA is TGCAGTGTGCTTTGGGGGGGCCCCAACTATGGCTACACCTTC. This sequence encodes CSVLWGGPNYGYTF.

This clonotype was counted only a few times. The chain links TRBV4-1 to TRBJ2-3; D is possibly TRBD1 or TRBD2 (5 bases each). The V end lost 0 bases, the J end lost 4 bases, and 14 bases lay between the germline ends. The CDR3 is made up of 16 amino acids. The germline CDR1 and CDR2 sequences are MGHRA and YSYEKL. CDR3 region: CASSQEMGVGADTQYF. CDR3 coding DNA: TGCGCCAGCAGCCAAGAGATGGGGGTCGGGGCAGATACGCAGTATTTT.

This clonotype came up a few times. The V call is TRBV7-6, the J call TRBJ2-5, with D possibly matching TRBD2 (5 bases). This CDR3 is 14 amino acids long. The germline gives CDR1 SGHVS, CDR2 FNYEAQ. The ends were cut back, 5 bases at V and 1 base at J, with 11 bases in the middle. The CDR3 spells CASSPRGFQETQYF. CDR3 DNA: TGTGCCAGCAGCCCACGGGGTTTCCAAGAGACCCAGTACTTC. Using reference TRBV7-6 and TRBJ2-5 for the parts outside the CDR3, the full variable domain is GAGVSQSPRYKVTKRGQDVALRCDPISGHVSLYWYRQALGQGPEFLTYFNYEAQQDKSGLPNDRFSAERPEGSISTLTIQRTEQRDSAMYRCASSPRGFQETQYFGPGTRLLVL.

The V call is TRBV4-2, the J call TRBJ2-1; 8 nucleotides align to TRBD2. Trimming cost V 0 bases and J 2 bases; bases outside gene matches: 6. CDR1 and CDR2 (germline): LGHNA, YNFKEQ. The CDR3 is made up of 17 amino acids. The CDR3 DNA sequence: TGTGCCAGCAGCCAAGAACCAGCGGGGGTGACCTACAATGAGCAGTTCTTC. Encoded protein: CASSQEPAGVTYNEQFF.

This clonotype occurred a few times. V gene TRBV29-1 combines with J gene TRBJ1-4, with unresolved D. The V end was cut by 4 bases, the J end by 0 bases, with 9 bases between. The CDR3 spans 14 residues. CDR1 SQVTM and CDR2 ANQGSEA come from the germline V gene. CDR3 sequence (DNA): TGCAGCGTTGCGGGCAGTGCAACTAATGAAAAACTGTTTTTT. Protein: CSVAGSATNEKLFF.

This clonotype has a handful of counts. The rearrangement links TRBV7-9 to TRBJ1-1, with 8 bases lining up with TRBD1. Germline CDR1 reads SEHNR; CDR2 reads FQNEAQ (reference sequence). V was clipped by 0 bases and J by 6 bases; unmatched bases: 3. The CDR3 loop spans 14 amino acids. The CDR3 nucleotides are TGTGCCAGCAGCTTAGCTATGACAGGGGCTGAAGCTTTCTTT. Its translation is CASSLAMTGAEAFF.

This clonotype turned up a few times. The chain couples TRBV3-1 to TRBJ1-2; tentative D call: TRBD1 (6 bases). This CDR3 contains 17 residues. Per germline, CDR1 LGHDT and CDR2 YNNKEL (reference sequence). V was cut by 3 bases and J by 4 bases, with 21 bases left in between. The CDR3 region has the DNA TGTGCCAGCAGCCATCCCCCCGAGGGCTTGGGGGCCTATGGCTACACCTTC. This encodes CASSHPPEGLGAYGYTF. Using reference TRBV3-1 and TRBJ1-2 for the parts outside the CDR3, the full variable domain is DTAVSQTPKYLVTQMGNDKSIKCEQNLGHDTMYWYKQDSKKFLKIMFSYNNKELIINETVPNRFSPKSPDKAHLNLHINSLELGDSAVYFCASSHPPEGLGAYGYTFGSGTRLTVV.

This clonotype has only a few counts. J is TRBJ2-7 and V is TRBV29-1; possible D gene TRBD2, 6 bases. V shed 3 bases and J shed 0 bases, with 12 bases lying between them. There are 14 residues in the CDR3. The V gene's germline CDR1 is SQVTM and CDR2 ANQGSEA. CDR3 DNA sequence: TGCAGCGTTGAGGAGGGCACCCCCTCCTACGAGCAGTACTTC. It encodes CSVEEGTPSYEQYF.

The chain has TRBV25-1 and TRBJ1-2; D is unresolved. This CDR3 spans 15 amino acids. Germline loops: CDR1 MGHDK, CDR2 SYGVNS. Trimming removed 1 base at V and 0 bases at J, with 9 bases between. The chain's CDR3 is CASSESGSSNYGYTF. The CDR3 DNA is TGTGCCAGCAGTGAATCGGGCAGCTCTAACTATGGCTACACCTTC.

V and J are TRBV10-3 and TRBJ2-3; the match to TRBD2 covers 7 bases. CDR1 is ENHRY and CDR2 is SYGVKD in the germline V gene. This CDR3 is built from 18 residues. Trimming cost V 0 bases and J 1 base; bases outside gene matches: 10. The CDR3 reads CAISESSRTGGRTDTQYF. CDR3 DNA: TGTGCCATCAGTGAGTCCAGTCGGACGGGAGGCCGCACAGATACGCAGTATTTT.

This clonotype was recorded a few times. CDR3 residues: CASSLALYTGELFF. In nucleotides, the CDR3 is TGTGCCAGCAGCTTAGCGCTATACACCGGGGAGCTGTTTTTT. The chain carries TRBV7-9 and TRBJ2-2, with D unresolved. The CDR3 contains 14 residues. Trimming cost V 0 bases and J 3 bases, with 5 bases left between them. The germline V gene has CDR1 SEHNR and CDR2 FQNEAQ (reference sequence).

The V gene is TRBV12-5, the J gene TRBJ2-5; 9 positions agree with TRBD1. The CDR3 extends over 14 amino acids. Germline V gene data show CDR1 as LGHNT and CDR2 as FRNRAP. V shed 6 bases and J 5 bases; nucleotides not matched to a gene: 7. The CDR3 DNA reads TGTGCTAGTGGGCTGGGACAGGGATTGGAGACCCAGTACTTC. It translates to CASGLGQGLETQYF.

In DNA, the CDR3 is TGTGCCAGCAGCTTAGTAGGAGGGACAGGGGCCGACTACGAGCAGTACTTC. It is translated as CASSLVGGTGADYEQYF. The chain couples TRBV7-9 to TRBJ2-7; 10 bases agree with TRBD1. Germline-derived CDR1 and CDR2 are SEHNR and FQNEAQ (reference sequence). Losses at the gene ends were 1 base for V and 3 bases for J; bases not matched to a gene: 9. The CDR3 length is 17 residues.

This rearrangement joins TRBV2 to TRBJ2-7, with D tentatively TRBD1 or TRBD2 (5 bases each). CDR3 length: 14 amino acids. Germline assignment: CDR1 SNHLY and CDR2 FYNNEI. The germline V and J ends were trimmed by 7 bases and 4 bases, with 17 bases remaining between them. The CDR3 DNA follows: TGTGCCAGCATATCCCAGGGTGGGGAGTACGAGCAGTACTTC. Translated: CASISQGGEYEQYF.

The chain combines TRBV5-1 with TRBJ2-5; maybe TRBD2 (6 bases). The germline gives CDR1 SGHRS, CDR2 YFSETQ. CDR3 length: 15 residues. Trimming pared 4 bases from V and 4 bases from J, leaving 17 bases between. This CDR3 reads CASSQSGTRGETQYF. For the CDR3, the DNA is TGCGCCAGCAGCCAATCCGGGACGCGGGGAGAGACCCAGTACTTC.

This clonotype was detected a few times. V gene TRBV12-3 or TRBV12-4 combines with J gene TRBJ2-3; D is ambiguous. The CDR3 is 13 amino acids. V was cut by 6 bases and J by 2 bases, with 9 bases left in between. CDR3 sequence reads: CASSDQITDTQYF. The CDR3 DNA reads as TGTGCCAGCAGCGACCAGATCACAGATACGCAGTATTTT.

The J gene is TRBJ2-3, the V gene TRBV12-3 or TRBV12-4; TRBD2 might be the D (5 bases). This CDR3 comprises 14 residues. V was clipped by 6 bases and J by 0 bases, with 10 bases between them. DNA of the CDR3: TGTGCCAGCAGCCCGGGGATCAGCACAGATACGCAGTATTTT. The encoded protein is CASSPGISTDTQYF.